This T cell receptor (beta chain) is from a study of OX40 agonist ivuxolimab in advanced cancers. Study context: Patients receiving dose escalation had hepatocellular carcinoma, melanoma, renal cell or head and neck cancer.

Overall study findings and caveats: Determination of antigen specificity was not performed for the expanded peripheral T cells. Expanded clones were, on average, more numerous among CD8+ T cells than CD4+.

Autoimmune disease history or systemic immunosuppression led to patients being barred. TCRdb's copy holds only in-frame clones and misses some; the assay was immunoSEQ multiplex PCR. The sample carries 20,000 to 25,000 clones, around nine tenths recorded once. Trimming at V came to 3 bases and at J to 0 bases, leaving 10 bases not matched to a gene. CDR1 SEHNR and CDR2 FQNEAQ come from the germline V gene (reference sequence). The CDR3 contains 17 residues. Turning to this clone: As yet, its antigen is unknown.

The sequence came from an adult with an advanced solid tumor such as melanoma, head and neck, liver or kidney cancer. This material consisted of CD4+ or CD8+ T cells sorted from blood, taken in a trial of the OX40 agonist ivuxolimab. The chain links TRBV7-9 to TRBJ1-2, with 7 bases identical to TRBD1. Written as DNA, the CDR3 is TGTGCCAGCAGCTTGGGACAGAACCCGAAAACTAACTATGGCTACACCTTC. Translating it yields CASSLGQNPKTNYGYTF.